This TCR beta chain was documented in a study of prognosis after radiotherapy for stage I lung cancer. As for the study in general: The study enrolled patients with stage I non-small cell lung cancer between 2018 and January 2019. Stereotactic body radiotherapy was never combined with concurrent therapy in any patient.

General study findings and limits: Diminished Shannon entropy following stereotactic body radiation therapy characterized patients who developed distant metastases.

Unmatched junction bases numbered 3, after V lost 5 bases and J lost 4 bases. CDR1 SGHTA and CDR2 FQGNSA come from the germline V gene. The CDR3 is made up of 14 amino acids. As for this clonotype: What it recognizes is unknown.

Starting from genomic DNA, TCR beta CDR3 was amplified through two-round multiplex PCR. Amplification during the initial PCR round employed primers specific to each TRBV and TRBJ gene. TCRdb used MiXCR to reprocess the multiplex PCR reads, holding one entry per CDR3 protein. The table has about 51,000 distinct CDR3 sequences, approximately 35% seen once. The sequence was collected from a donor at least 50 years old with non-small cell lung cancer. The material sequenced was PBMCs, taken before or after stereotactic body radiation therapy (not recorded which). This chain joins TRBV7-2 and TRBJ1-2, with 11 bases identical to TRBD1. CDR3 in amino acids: CASSKGQGGYGYTF. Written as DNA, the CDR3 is TGTGCCAGCAGCAAGGGACAGGGGGGCTATGGCTACACCTTC.